This TCR beta chain was observed in a study of cytomegalovirus exposure and HLA in healthy donors. Germline V lookup: CDR1 SGHDN, CDR2 FVKESK. Trimming cost V 4 bases and J 5 bases; bases outside gene matches: 3. The CDR3 length is 14 residues. It was with 60 Vbeta and 13 Jbeta primers that the PCR ran. Assay used: immunoSEQ multiplex PCR; TCRdb lists only in-frame clones, some missing. In the table there are 160,000 or so clones, around four fifths of which are singletons. The V and J genes are TRBV14 and TRBJ2-7, with 12 positions matching TRBD2. The source of this sequence is a young man in good health and CMV-seropositive. Sequences were obtained from PBMCs. The CDR3 sequence: CASSLRTSGDEQYF. CDR3 DNA: TGTGCCAGCAGCCTTCGGACTAGCGGGGACGAGCAGTACTTC.